These 26 T cell receptor beta chains were all obtained from the same sample, sequenced in a study of blood T cell repertoires in COVID-19. Produced via immunoSEQ multiplex PCR; TCRdb's table is partial and in-frame only. The repertoire holds 400,000 to 450,000 clones, with roughly 89% as singletons. What was sequenced was peripheral blood. The receptor source for this set is a woman aged 30 to 39 with active or convalescent COVID-19.

This clone was observed a handful of times. This chain uses TRBV10-2 with TRBJ1-6; 7 bases line up with TRBD1. The junction had 4 bases not matched to a gene; V was cut back by 4 bases and J by 7 bases. Germline CDR1 is WSHSY and CDR2 is SAAADI. The CDR3 runs 14 residues. The CDR3 sequence is CASSGGQANSPLHF. CDR3 sequence (DNA): TGCGCCAGCAGTGGCGGACAGGCAAATTCACCCCTCCACTTT.

J is TRBJ2-1 and V is TRBV7-9; D might be TRBD2 (6 bases). V dropped 5 bases and J dropped 0 bases, with 14 bases sitting between them. The CDR3 covers 16 residues. Per germline, CDR1 SEHNR and CDR2 FQNEAQ (reference sequence). CDR3 loop: CASSALRGASYNEQFF. DNA for the CDR3: TGTGCCAGCAGCGCTTTGCGGGGAGCCTCCTACAATGAGCAGTTCTTC.

A word on this clone: This likely reflects a read error, since a far larger clone is one base away. V gene TRBV6-5 combines with J gene TRBJ2-3; no definite D call. CDR1 is MNHEY, CDR2 SVGAGI, per germline. V gave up 6 bases and J gave up 1 base, with 5 bases separating them. This CDR3 is built from 12 residues. The CDR3 region has the DNA TGTGCCAGCAGCCAGGGCACAGATACGCAGTATTTT. This sequence encodes CASSQGTDTQYF.

The V gene is TRBV10-3, the J gene TRBJ1-2; 8 nucleotides line up with TRBD1. The CDR3 spans 15 residues. Trimming took 10 bases from V and 6 from J; bases not matched to a gene: 16. Germline CDR1 and CDR2: ENHRY and SYGVKD. CDR3 sequence: CATTHTGGLSNGYTF. Here the CDR3 DNA reads TGTGCCACTACGCATACAGGGGGACTATCTAATGGCTACACCTTC.

The rearrangement links TRBV10-2 to TRBJ2-2, with 11 bases aligning to TRBD2. Trimming cost V 3 bases and J 6 bases; bases outside gene matches: 9. This CDR3 has 17 residues. Per germline, CDR1 WSHSY and CDR2 SAAADI. The CDR3 DNA follows: TGCGCCAGCAGTGACCGACTAGCGGGATTCCGTTCCGGGGAGCTGTTTTTT. Protein product: CASSDRLAGFRSGELFF.

This chain connects TRBV19 to TRBJ1-2, with a tentative D call TRBD1 (6 bases). The CDR3 runs 18 residues. V dropped 9 bases and J dropped 1 base, with 27 bases sitting between them. Per germline, CDR1 LNHDA and CDR2 SQIVND (reference sequence). CDR3 region: CASKTGRDISSLNYGYTF. The DNA for the CDR3 is TGTGCCAGCAAAACCGGCCGGGACATCTCCTCTCTTAACTATGGCTACACCTTC.

This sequence joins TRBV18 and TRBJ1-1; D is undetermined. Germline V gives CDR1 KGHSH, CDR2 LQKENI. The CDR3 totals 13 residues. V was pared by 2 bases and J by 1 base, with 5 bases between. The CDR3 is CASSPMANTEAFF. DNA for the CDR3: TGTGCCAGCTCACCAATGGCGAACACTGAAGCTTTCTTT.

This clone was observed a single time. V is TRBV9 and J is TRBJ2-1, with TRBD1 identical over 7 bases. Germline lookup yields CDR1 SGDLS and CDR2 YYNGEE. The ends lost 5 bases at V and 2 bases at J; junction bases unmatched: 7. There are 15 residues in the CDR3. The CDR3 coding sequence is TGTGCCAGCAGACCCACGACAGGGACCTACAATGAGCAGTTCTTC. It is translated as CASRPTTGTYNEQFF.

The chain links TRBV6-5 to TRBJ1-6; TRBD1 aligns across 7 bases. The CDR3 sequence is 14 residues long. The germline CDR1 and CDR2 sequences are MNHEY and SVGAGI. V was clipped by 6 bases and J by 7 bases; unmatched bases: 6. The CDR3 DNA sequence: TGTGCCAGCAGGGGGGACAGCCAAAATTCACCCCTCCACTTT. Residues: CASRGDSQNSPLHF.

V gene TRBV29-1 combines with J gene TRBJ2-1; perhaps TRBD2 as D (5 bases). From germline, CDR1 is SQVTM and CDR2 ANQGSEA. Trimming shortened V by 1 base and J by 2 bases, and 12 bases separated the two germline ends. The CDR3 loop spans 15 amino acids. The CDR3 protein is CSVEGRGFTYNEQFF. CDR3 nucleotide sequence: TGCAGCGTTGAAGGCCGGGGTTTTACCTACAATGAGCAGTTCTTC.

V usage is TRBV6-5 and J usage is TRBJ1-4; D call uncertain. Trimming cost V 2 bases and J 2 bases, with 9 bases left between them. CDR1 is MNHEY, CDR2 SVGAGI, per germline. The CDR3 sequence is 15 residues long. For the CDR3, the DNA is TGTGCCAGCAGTTACATTGTCGGGACTAATGAAAAACTGTTTTTT. This encodes CASSYIVGTNEKLFF.

The chain employs TRBV27 and TRBJ1-1; possible D gene TRBD1, 6 bases. This CDR3 contains 14 residues. Germline CDR1 MNHEY, CDR2 SMNVEV (reference sequence). V was cut by 4 bases and J by 7 bases, with 16 bases left in between. CDR3 coding DNA: TGTGCCAGCAGTTCCAGACAGGCCAACGTTGAAGCTTTCTTT. Translating it yields CASSSRQANVEAFF.

J is TRBJ1-6 and V is TRBV5-3, with no clear D. TRBV5-3 is identified as an open reading frame with a role that is uncertain. The ends were cut back, 0 bases at V and 3 bases at J, with 10 bases in the middle. This CDR3 comprises 16 residues. The CDR3 loop reads CARSLGEDYYNSPLHF. The CDR3 bases are TGTGCCAGAAGCTTGGGGGAGGACTACTATAATTCACCCCTCCACTTT.

The chain employs TRBV12-3 or TRBV12-4 and TRBJ2-7; D might be TRBD2 (6 bases). Trimming shortened V by 5 bases and J by 1 base, and 6 bases separated the two germline ends. There are 12 residues in the CDR3. CDR3 in amino acids: CASSAGSYEQYF. The CDR3, as DNA: TGTGCCAGCAGTGCGGGGTCCTACGAGCAGTACTTC.

The chain employs TRBV21-1 and TRBJ2-1; the table assigns TRBD2, which was not confirmed against the DNA. TRBV21-1 is noted as a pseudogene. The CDR3 is 18 residues long. The CDR3 sequence: CATTRRLAGKSTYGEQFF. DNA of the CDR3: TGTGCCACAACCCGTCGGCTAGCGGGGAAAAGTACTTACGGTGAGCAGTTCTTC.

The gene calls are TRBV30 and TRBJ1-1; 7 bases are shared with TRBD1. The trim removed 4 bases at V and 0 bases at J, leaving 2 bases unmatched. The length of the CDR3 is 13 residues. Looked up from germline, CDR1 is GTSNPN and CDR2 is SVGIG (reference sequence). The CDR3 reads CAWTTGMNTEAFF. Here the CDR3 DNA reads TGTGCCTGGACGACAGGGATGAACACTGAAGCTTTCTTT.

This clone was counted ten times or more. This specimen includes other DNA sequences encoding the same CDR3. The rearrangement joins TRBV6-5 to TRBJ1-2; a weak D match, TRBD1 (6 bases). From germline, CDR1 is MNHEY and CDR2 SVGAGI. This CDR3 comprises 14 residues. The V and J ends lost 7 bases and 4 bases respectively, with 16 bases between them. As DNA, the CDR3 is TGTGCCAGCACCCCTAGGGGGGGCGTCTATGGCTACACCTTC. Amino acids: CASTPRGGVYGYTF.

On this clone itself: The identical CDR3 is also encoded by other nucleotide sequences in the sample. This chain connects TRBV19 to TRBJ2-1; 8 bases agree with TRBD1. Looked up from germline, CDR1 is LNHDA and CDR2 is SQIVND (reference sequence). The CDR3 runs to 13 residues. The V segment lost 8 bases and the J segment 1 base; nucleotides outside the gene matches: 1. The CDR3 DNA reads TGTGCCAGTCGACAGGGGTCCTACAATGAGCAGTTCTTC. Translation gives CASRQGSYNEQFF.

The sample holds a few counts of this clone. This chain uses TRBV5-6 with TRBJ1-1; perhaps TRBD1 as D (5 bases). The CDR3 is 14 residues long. V was trimmed by 0 bases and J by 4 bases, leaving 10 bases between them. Per the germline V gene, CDR1 is SGHDT and CDR2 is YYEEEE. DNA for the CDR3: TGTGCCAGCAGCTTGGGAGGGGAGGGCACTGAAGCTTTCTTT. Protein sequence: CASSLGGEGTEAFF.

This clone showed up just once. This chain joins TRBV19 and TRBJ2-1; D perhaps matches TRBD1 (6 bases). The germline gives CDR1 LNHDA, CDR2 SQIVND (reference sequence). The V end was cut by 5 bases, the J end by 0 bases, with 11 bases between. The CDR3 sequence is 15 residues long. In DNA, the CDR3 is TGTGCCAGTAGTGCAGGGGCTCTCTCCTACAATGAGCAGTTCTTC. Its translation is CASSAGALSYNEQFF.

The chain has TRBV6-5 and TRBJ1-2; D remains ambiguous. The CDR3 totals 13 residues. The V and J ends lost 6 bases and 3 bases respectively, with 11 bases between them. Germline-derived CDR1 and CDR2 are MNHEY and SVGAGI. CDR3 coding DNA: TGTGCCAGCAGAATCGACGGAGACTATGGCTACACCTTC. Its translation: CASRIDGDYGYTF.

This chain connects TRBV15 to TRBJ1-2, with 10 bases matching TRBD1. V lost 5 bases and J lost 8; bases outside the gene matches: 11. Per the germline V gene, CDR1 is LNHNV and CDR2 is YYDKDF (reference sequence). The CDR3 consists of 15 residues. This CDR3 is CATSPGQGVSGGYTF. In nucleotides, the CDR3 is TGTGCCACCAGCCCCGGACAGGGGGTTTCTGGAGGCTACACCTTC.

The genes are TRBV15 and TRBJ2-5; 7 bases line up with TRBD1. Germline loops: CDR1 LNHNV, CDR2 YYDKDF (reference sequence). CDR3 length: 14 residues. Trimming at V came to 4 bases and at J to 4 bases, leaving 6 bases not matched to a gene. This CDR3 reads CATSTSRGRETQYF. DNA of the CDR3: TGTGCCACCAGCACCTCGAGGGGGCGAGAGACCCAGTACTTC. Full variable domain (remainder filled in from reference TRBV15 and TRBJ2-5): DAMVIQNPRYQVTQFGKPVTLSCSQTLNHNVMYWYQQKSSQAPKLLFHYYDKDFNNEADTPDNFQSRRPNTSFCFLDIRSPGLGDTAMYLCATSTSRGRETQYFGPGTRLLVL.

The V gene is TRBV19, the J gene TRBJ1-1; D possibly corresponds to TRBD1 (5 bases). Trimming stripped 6 bases from V and 1 base from J, with 9 bases between. This CDR3 is 13 amino acids long. The germline V gene has CDR1 LNHDA and CDR2 SQIVND (reference sequence). The CDR3 sequence: CASRGRANTEAFF. CDR3 DNA sequence: TGTGCCAGTAGGGGCAGGGCGAACACTGAAGCTTTCTTT.

V gene TRBV21-1 combines with J gene TRBJ2-7; TRBD1, the table's D call, was not compared with the DNA. TRBV21-1 corresponds to a pseudogene. This CDR3 has 15 amino acids. In nucleotides, the CDR3 is TGTGCCAGCAGCAAAGTAAGGGGAATAGAGCGCGAGCAGTACTTC. Amino acids: CASSKVRGIEREQYF.

The chain has TRBV7-6 and TRBJ1-2; 8 bases match TRBD1. The CDR3 length is 15 residues. Germline V CDR1 and CDR2: SGHVS, FNYEAQ. V shed 2 bases and J 9 bases; nucleotides not matched to a gene: 11. The CDR3 spells CASSLQAGQGTSYTF. CDR3 nucleotide sequence: TGTGCCAGCAGCTTACAAGCCGGACAGGGCACCAGCTACACCTTC.